The 5 T cell receptor beta chains given below trace back to one sample, sequenced in a study of T cell changes during pregnancy in multiple sclerosis. The data were produced by immunoSEQ multiplex PCR, yet TCRdb's version contains in-frame clones alone and is incomplete. Found here are over 50,000 clones, roughly 93% of them singletons; the top ten hold about 1.9%. Sequenced material: peripheral blood, taken in the second trimester of pregnancy. The receptors originated from a female donor with multiple sclerosis, enrolled in a pregnancy study.

The chain couples TRBV19 to TRBJ2-5, with D perhaps TRBD1 (6 bases). The CDR3 spans 14 residues. V dropped 4 bases and J dropped 0 bases, with 9 bases sitting between them. From germline, CDR1 is LNHDA and CDR2 SQIVND (reference sequence). The chain's CDR3 is CASSTGQYQETQYF. The CDR3 DNA reads as TGTGCCAGTAGTACGGGACAATACCAAGAGACCCAGTACTTC.

The sample holds one count of this clone. The chain links TRBV4-3 to TRBJ2-1, with 7 bases matching TRBD2. The germline gives CDR1 LGHNA, CDR2 YSLEER. V gave up 0 bases and J gave up 10 bases; unmatched junction bases: 9. CDR3 length: 15 residues. As DNA, the CDR3 is TGCGCCAGCAGCCAAGATAAGTGGCTAGCGGCCGAGCAGTTCTTC. Its translation is CASSQDKWLAAEQFF.

V and J are TRBV7-2 and TRBJ2-3; 13 positions agree with TRBD2. Germline V gives CDR1 SGHTA, CDR2 FQGNSA. J lost 5 bases, V lost 4 bases, and 6 bases had no gene match. The CDR3 is made up of 16 amino acids. In DNA, the CDR3 is TGTGCCAGCAGCTCAGGACTAGCGGGAGTGTTAGATACGCAGTATTTT. It is translated as CASSSGLAGVLDTQYF.

The CDR3 here is CASSQVGQGLEKLFF. The DNA of the CDR3 is TGTGCCAGCAGCCAAGTGGGACAGGGACTTGAAAAACTGTTTTTT. V is TRBV4-2 and J is TRBJ1-4; 9 nucleotides align to TRBD1. The trim removed 1 base at V and 7 bases at J, leaving 4 bases unmatched. There are 15 residues in the CDR3. Germline-derived CDR1 and CDR2 are LGHNA and YNFKEQ.

The chain employs TRBV5-1 and TRBJ2-6; D gene ambiguous. V was pared by 6 bases and J by 1 base, with 8 bases between. Germline assignment: CDR1 SGHRS and CDR2 YFSETQ. This CDR3 spans 14 amino acids. CDR3 protein: CASNQASGANVLTF. CDR3 bases: TGCGCCAGCAACCAGGCTTCTGGGGCCAACGTCCTGACTTTC.